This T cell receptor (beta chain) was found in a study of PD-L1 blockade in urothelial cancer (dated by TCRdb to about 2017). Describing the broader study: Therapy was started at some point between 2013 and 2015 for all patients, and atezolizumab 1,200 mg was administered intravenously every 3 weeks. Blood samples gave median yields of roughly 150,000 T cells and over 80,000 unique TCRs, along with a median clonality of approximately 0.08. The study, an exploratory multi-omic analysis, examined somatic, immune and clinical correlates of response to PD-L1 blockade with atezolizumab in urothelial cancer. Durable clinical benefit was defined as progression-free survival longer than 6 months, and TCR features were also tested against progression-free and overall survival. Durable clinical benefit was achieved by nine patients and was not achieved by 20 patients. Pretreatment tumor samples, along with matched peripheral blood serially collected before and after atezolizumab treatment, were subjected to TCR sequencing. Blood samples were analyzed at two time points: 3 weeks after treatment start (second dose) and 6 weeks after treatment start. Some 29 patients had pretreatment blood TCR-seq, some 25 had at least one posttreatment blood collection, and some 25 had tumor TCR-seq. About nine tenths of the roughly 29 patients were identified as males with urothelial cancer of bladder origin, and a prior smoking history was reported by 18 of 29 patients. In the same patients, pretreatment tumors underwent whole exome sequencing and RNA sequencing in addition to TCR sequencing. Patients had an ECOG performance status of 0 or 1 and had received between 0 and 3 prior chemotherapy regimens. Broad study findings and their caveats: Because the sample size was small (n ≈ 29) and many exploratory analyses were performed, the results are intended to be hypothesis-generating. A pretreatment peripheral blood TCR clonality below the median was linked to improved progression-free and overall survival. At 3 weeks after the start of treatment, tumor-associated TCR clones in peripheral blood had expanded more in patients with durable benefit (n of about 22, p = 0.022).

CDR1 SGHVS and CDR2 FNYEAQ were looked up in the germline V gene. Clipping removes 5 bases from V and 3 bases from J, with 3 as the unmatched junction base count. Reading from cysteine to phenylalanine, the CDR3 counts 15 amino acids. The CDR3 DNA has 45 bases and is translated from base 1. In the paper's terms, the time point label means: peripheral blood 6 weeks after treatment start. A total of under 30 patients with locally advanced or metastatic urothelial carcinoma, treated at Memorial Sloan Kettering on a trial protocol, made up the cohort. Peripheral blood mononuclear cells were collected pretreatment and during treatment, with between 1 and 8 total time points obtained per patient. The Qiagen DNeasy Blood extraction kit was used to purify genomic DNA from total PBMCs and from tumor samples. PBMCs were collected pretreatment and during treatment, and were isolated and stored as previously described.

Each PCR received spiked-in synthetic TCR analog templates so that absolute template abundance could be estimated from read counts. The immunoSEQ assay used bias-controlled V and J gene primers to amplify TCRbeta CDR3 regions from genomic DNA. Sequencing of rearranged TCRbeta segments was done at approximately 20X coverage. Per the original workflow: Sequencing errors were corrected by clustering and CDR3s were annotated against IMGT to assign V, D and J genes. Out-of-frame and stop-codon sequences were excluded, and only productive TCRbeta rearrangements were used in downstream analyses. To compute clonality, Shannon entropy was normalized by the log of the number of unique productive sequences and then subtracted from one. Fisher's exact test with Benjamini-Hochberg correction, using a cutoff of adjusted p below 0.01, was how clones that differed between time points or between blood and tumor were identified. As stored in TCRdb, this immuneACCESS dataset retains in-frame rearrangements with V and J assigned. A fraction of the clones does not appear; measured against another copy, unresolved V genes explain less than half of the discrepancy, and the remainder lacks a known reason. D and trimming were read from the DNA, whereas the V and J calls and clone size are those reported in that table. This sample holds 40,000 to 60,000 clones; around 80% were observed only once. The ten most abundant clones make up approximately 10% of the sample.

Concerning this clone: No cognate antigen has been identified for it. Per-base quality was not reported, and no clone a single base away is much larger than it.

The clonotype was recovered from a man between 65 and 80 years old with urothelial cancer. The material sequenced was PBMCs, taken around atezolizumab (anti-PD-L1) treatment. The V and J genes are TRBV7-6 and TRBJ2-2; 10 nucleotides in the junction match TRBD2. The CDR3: CASSRTSGDTGELFF. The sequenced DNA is TGTGCCAGCAGCCGTACTAGCGGGGACACCGGGGAGCTGTTTTTT. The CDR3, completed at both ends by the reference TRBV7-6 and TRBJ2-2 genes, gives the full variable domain GAGVSQSPRYKVTKRGQDVALRCDPISGHVSLYWYRQALGQGPEFLTYFNYEAQQDKSGLPNDRFSAERPEGSISTLTIQRTEQRDSAMYRCASSRTSGDTGELFFGEGSRLTVL.